A single sample gave rise to the 8 T cell receptor beta chains below, sequenced in a study of graft-versus-host responses after intestinal transplantation (dated by TCRdb to the early 2020s). The library was prepared using the immunoSEQ multiplex PCR assay. The clones in this table, taken by TCRdb from immuneACCESS, are in-frame only. Not every clone is retained; where verified, under half of the shortfall comes from an unresolved V gene, and the cause of the rest is unknown. The sample table records roughly 23,000 clones; about two fifths of these occur just once. In total, the top ten clones hold approximately 1.3% of the sample. Taken with the paper, the label for time point translates to: cells obtained before transplantation from donor or recipient. In the mixed lymphocyte reactions, some 200,000 CFSE-labeled pre-transplant responders were plated with some 200,000 irradiated violet-dye-labeled stimulators and cultured for about six days.

The sample consisted of alloreactive CD8+ T cells from a mixed lymphocyte reaction culture, taken before transplantation. Sample cell subset or site, as interpreted from the label and publication: CFSE-low proliferating T cells sorted from approximately six-day pre-transplant mixed lymphocyte reaction (GvH or HvG direction). The receptors were sampled from a human patient who was an organ donor for intestinal transplantation.

This chain links TRBV28 with TRBJ2-1; 7 nucleotides line up with TRBD2. In germline, CDR1 is MDHEN, CDR2 SYDVKM. The CDR3 consists of 14 residues. Trimming cost V 3 bases and J 4 bases; bases outside gene matches: 3. CDR3 nucleotides: TGTGCCAGCAGTTTCTTGGGGGGGTACAATGAGCAGTTCTTC. Amino acid sequence: CASSFLGGYNEQFF.

The J gene is TRBJ2-7, the V gene TRBV7-9; 10 bases are a match to TRBD1. CDR1 is SEHNR, CDR2 FQNEAQ, per germline (reference sequence). The CDR3 sequence is 15 residues long. Trimming removed 5 bases from V and 1 base from J; junction bases left unmatched: 5. The CDR3 DNA sequence: TGTGCCAGCAGCCGCCGGGACAGGGGATCCTACGAGCAGTACTTC. Its translation is CASSRRDRGSYEQYF.

The rearrangement uses TRBV13 and TRBJ2-6; tentative D call: TRBD2 (5 bases). The V end lost 6 bases, the J end lost 0 bases, and 15 bases lay between the germline ends. The CDR3 has 17 amino acids. Germline V lookup: CDR1 PRHDT, CDR2 FYEKMQ (reference sequence). CDR3 protein: CASSLGSGYSGANVLTF. The CDR3 DNA reads TGTGCCAGCAGTCTTGGGAGCGGTTACTCTGGGGCCAACGTCCTGACTTTC.

The chain carries TRBV19 and TRBJ1-5, with TRBD1 as a possible D gene (6 bases). With 8 bases removed from V and 1 base from J, the gap between germline ends came to 15 bases. CDR3 length equals 15 residues. The germline V gene has CDR1 LNHDA and CDR2 SQIVND (reference sequence). The CDR3 nucleotides are TGTGCCAGTGGCTCTTGGGGGGCAAGCAATCAGCCCCAGCATTTT. This encodes CASGSWGASNQPQHF.

J is TRBJ2-1 and V is TRBV9; a weak D match, TRBD2 (5 bases). The V end lost 0 bases, the J end lost 2 bases, and 12 bases lay between the germline ends. This CDR3 is 16 amino acids long. The V gene's germline CDR1 is SGDLS and CDR2 YYNGEE. The CDR3 region has the DNA TGTGCCAGCAGCGTAGGTGGGAGTTGGCCCTACAATGAGCAGTTCTTC. This codes for CASSVGGSWPYNEQFF. The full variable domain, rest sourced from reference TRBV9 and TRBJ2-1, is DSGVTQTPKHLITATGQRVTLRCSPRSGDLSVYWYQQSLDQGLQFLIQYYNGEERAKGNILERFSAQQFPDLHSELNLSSLELGDSALYFCASSVGGSWPYNEQFFGPGTRLTVL.

The table lists this clone with a few counts. The chain combines TRBV5-4 with TRBJ2-7, with D tentatively TRBD1 (5 bases). The CDR3 length is 16 residues. Germline V gene lookup returns CDR1 SGHNT and CDR2 YYREEE (reference sequence). Trimming took 0 bases from V and 0 from J, leaving 13 bases between them. The CDR3, as DNA: TGTGCCAGCAGCTTGGGGAGTTGGGGCGACTCCTACGAGCAGTACTTC. Translated: CASSLGSWGDSYEQYF. The full variable domain, with the rest looked up from reference TRBV5-4 and TRBJ2-7, is ETGVTQSPTHLIKTRGQQVTLRCSSQSGHNTVSWYQQALGQGPQFIFQYYREEENGRGNFPPRFSGLQFPNYSSELNVNALELDDSALYLCASSLGSWGDSYEQYFGPGTRLTVT.

This chain connects TRBV19 to TRBJ1-2; D ambiguous. Germline V gene data show CDR1 as LNHDA and CDR2 as SQIVND (reference sequence). This CDR3 region has 13 residues. Trimming removed 5 bases at V and 8 bases at J, with 15 bases between. The CDR3 protein is CASSPAVPNGYTF. CDR3 DNA: TGTGCCAGTAGTCCCGCGGTGCCGAACGGCTACACCTTC.

This clone has more than one count but fewer than ten. The V gene is TRBV28, the J gene TRBJ1-2, with D unresolved. The CDR3 has 14 amino acids. Germline loops: CDR1 MDHEN, CDR2 SYDVKM. Trimming stripped 7 bases from V and 1 base from J, with 13 bases between. The CDR3 region is CASTYIGSNYGYTF. As DNA, the CDR3 is TGTGCCAGCACCTACATAGGGAGTAACTATGGCTACACCTTC.